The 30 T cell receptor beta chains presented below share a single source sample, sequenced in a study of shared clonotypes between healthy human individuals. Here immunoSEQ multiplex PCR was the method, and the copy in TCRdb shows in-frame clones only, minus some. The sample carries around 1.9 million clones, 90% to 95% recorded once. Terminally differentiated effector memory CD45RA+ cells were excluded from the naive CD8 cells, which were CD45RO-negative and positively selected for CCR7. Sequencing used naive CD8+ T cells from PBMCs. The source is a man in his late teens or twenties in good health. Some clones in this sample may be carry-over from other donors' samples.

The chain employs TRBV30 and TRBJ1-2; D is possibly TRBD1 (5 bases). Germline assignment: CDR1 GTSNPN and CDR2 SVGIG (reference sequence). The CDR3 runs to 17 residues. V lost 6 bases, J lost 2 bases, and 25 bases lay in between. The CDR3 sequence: CACSSGNDETANYGYTF. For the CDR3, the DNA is TGTGCCTGTTCCTCCGGTAACGACGAGACAGCCAACTATGGCTACACCTTC.

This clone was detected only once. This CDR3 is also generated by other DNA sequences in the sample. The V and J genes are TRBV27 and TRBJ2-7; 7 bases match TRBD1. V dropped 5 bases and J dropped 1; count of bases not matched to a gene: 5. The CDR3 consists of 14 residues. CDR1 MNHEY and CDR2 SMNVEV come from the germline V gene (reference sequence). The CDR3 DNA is TGTGCCAGCAGTCCCCGGGACAGATCCTACGAGCAGTACTTC. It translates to CASSPRDRSYEQYF.

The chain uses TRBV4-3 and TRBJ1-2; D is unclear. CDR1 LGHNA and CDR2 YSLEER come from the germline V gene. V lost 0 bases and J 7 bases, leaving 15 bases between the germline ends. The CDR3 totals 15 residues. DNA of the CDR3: TGCGCCAGCAGCCAAGATGGTCCCCTAGGGATTGGCTACACCTTC. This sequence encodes CASSQDGPLGIGYTF.

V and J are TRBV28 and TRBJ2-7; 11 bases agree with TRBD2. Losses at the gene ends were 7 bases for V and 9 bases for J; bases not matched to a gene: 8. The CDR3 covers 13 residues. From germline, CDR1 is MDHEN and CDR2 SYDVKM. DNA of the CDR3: TGTGCCAGCAAGCTAGCGGGGGGTACGGGGCAGTACTTC. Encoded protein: CASKLAGGTGQYF.

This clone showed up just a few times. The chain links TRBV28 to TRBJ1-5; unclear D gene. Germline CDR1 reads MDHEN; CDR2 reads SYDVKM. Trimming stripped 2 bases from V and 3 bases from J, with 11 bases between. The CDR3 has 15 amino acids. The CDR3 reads CASSLENLNNQPQHF. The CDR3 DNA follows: TGTGCCAGCAGTTTAGAGAACTTAAACAATCAGCCCCAGCATTTT.

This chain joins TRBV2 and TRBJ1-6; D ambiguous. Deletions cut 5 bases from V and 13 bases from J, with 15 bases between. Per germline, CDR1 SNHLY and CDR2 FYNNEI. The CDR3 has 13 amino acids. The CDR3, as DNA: TGTGCCAGCAGTCACAACTCTGGAGGGCCCCTCCACTTT. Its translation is CASSHNSGGPLHF.

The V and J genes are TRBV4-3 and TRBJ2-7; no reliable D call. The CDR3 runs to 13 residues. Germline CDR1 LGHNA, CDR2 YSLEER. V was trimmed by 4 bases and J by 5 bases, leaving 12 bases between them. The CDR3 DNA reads TGCGCCAGCAGCCCCTACCCGACCGACGAGCAGTACTTC. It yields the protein CASSPYPTDEQYF.

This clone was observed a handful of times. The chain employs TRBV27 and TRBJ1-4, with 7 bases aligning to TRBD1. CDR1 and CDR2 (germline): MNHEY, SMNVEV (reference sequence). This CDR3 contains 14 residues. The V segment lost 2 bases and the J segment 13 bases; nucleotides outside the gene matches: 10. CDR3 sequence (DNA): TGTGCCAGCAGTTTACGTCAGGGGGGGCTCTCACTGTTTTTT. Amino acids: CASSLRQGGLSLFF.

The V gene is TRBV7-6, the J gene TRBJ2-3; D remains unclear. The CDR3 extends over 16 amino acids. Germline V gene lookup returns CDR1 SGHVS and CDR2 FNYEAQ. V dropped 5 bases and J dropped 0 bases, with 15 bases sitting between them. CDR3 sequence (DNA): TGTGCCAGCAGCCCGTGGTCCGGCGCTAGCACAGATACGCAGTATTTT. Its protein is CASSPWSGASTDTQYF.

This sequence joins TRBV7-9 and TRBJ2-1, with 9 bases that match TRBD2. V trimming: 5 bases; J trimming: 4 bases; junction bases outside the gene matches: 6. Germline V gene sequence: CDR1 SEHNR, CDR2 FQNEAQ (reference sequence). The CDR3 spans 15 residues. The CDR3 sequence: CASSPLAGLYNEQFF. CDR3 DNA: TGTGCCAGCAGCCCCCTAGCGGGGTTATACAATGAGCAGTTCTTC.

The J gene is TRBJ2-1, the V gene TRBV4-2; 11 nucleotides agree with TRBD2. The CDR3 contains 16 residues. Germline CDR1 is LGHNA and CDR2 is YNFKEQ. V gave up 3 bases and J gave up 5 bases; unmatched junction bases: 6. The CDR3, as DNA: TGTGCCAGCAGCCATTTAGCGGGAGGGGAAAACAATGAGCAGTTCTTC. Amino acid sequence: CASSHLAGGENNEQFF.

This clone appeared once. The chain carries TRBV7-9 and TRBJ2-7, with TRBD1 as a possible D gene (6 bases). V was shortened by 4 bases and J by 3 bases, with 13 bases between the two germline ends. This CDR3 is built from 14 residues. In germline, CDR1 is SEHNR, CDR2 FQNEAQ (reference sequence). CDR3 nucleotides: TGTGCCAGCAGCTCAGGGGACGATGTCTACGAGCAGTACTTC. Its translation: CASSSGDDVYEQYF.

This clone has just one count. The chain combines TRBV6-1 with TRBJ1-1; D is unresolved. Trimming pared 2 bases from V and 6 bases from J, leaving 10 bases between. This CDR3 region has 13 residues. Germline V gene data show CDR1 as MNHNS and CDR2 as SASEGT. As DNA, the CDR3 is TGTGCCAGCAGTGAATCAACATTACCTGAAGCTTTCTTT. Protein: CASSESTLPEAFF.

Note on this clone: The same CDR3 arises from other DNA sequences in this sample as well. CDR3: CASSLAGRGYEQYF. The CDR3 nucleotides read TGTGCCAGCAGCTTAGCTGGACGGGGCTACGAGCAGTACTTC. The chain combines TRBV7-8 with TRBJ2-7; D might be TRBD2 (5 bases). CDR1 and CDR2 from the germline V gene are SGHVS and FQNEAQ. There are 14 residues in the CDR3. V was trimmed by 0 bases and J by 3 bases, leaving 9 bases between them. Full variable domain (rest looked up from reference TRBV7-8 and TRBJ2-7): GAGVSQSPRYKVAKRGQDVALRCDPISGHVSLFWYQQALGQGPEFLTYFQNEAQLDKSGLPSDRFFAERPEGSVSTLKIQRTQQEDSAVYLCASSLAGRGYEQYFGPGTRLTVT.

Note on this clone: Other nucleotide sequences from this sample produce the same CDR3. CDR3 residues: CASSLRTGAYNEQFF. The CDR3 region has the DNA TGTGCCAGCAGTTTAAGGACAGGGGCTTACAATGAGCAGTTCTTC. The chain links TRBV27 to TRBJ2-1; 9 nucleotides match TRBD1. The trim removed 2 bases at V and 4 bases at J, leaving 3 bases unmatched. The CDR3 length is 15 residues. Germline assignment: CDR1 MNHEY and CDR2 SMNVEV (reference sequence).

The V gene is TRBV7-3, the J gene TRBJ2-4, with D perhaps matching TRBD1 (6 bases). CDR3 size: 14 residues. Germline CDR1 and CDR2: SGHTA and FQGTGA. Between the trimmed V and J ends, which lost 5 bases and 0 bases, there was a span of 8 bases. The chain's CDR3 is CASSQGGAKNIQYF. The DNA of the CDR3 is TGTGCCAGCAGCCAAGGGGGAGCCAAAAACATTCAGTACTTC.

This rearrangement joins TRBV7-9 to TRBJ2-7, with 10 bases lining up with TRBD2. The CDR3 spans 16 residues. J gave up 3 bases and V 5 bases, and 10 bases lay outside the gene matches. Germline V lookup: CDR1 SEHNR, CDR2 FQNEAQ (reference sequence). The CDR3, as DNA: TGTGCCAGCAGCCCCCGGGCTAGCGGGAGTAACTACGAGCAGTACTTC. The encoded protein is CASSPRASGSNYEQYF.

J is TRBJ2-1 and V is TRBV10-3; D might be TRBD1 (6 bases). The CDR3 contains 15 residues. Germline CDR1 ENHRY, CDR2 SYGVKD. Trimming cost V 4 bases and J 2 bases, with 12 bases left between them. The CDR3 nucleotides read TGTGCCATCAGTGTGGGGCAGGGGCCCTACAATGAGCAGTTCTTC. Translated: CAISVGQGPYNEQFF.

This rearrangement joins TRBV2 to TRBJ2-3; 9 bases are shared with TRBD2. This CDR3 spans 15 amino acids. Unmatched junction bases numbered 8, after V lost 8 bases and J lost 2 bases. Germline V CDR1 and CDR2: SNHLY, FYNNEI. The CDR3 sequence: CASLVAGVITDTQYF. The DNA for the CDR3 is TGTGCCAGCCTCGTAGCGGGAGTGATCACAGATACGCAGTATTTT. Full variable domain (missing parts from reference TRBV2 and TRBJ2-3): EPEVTQTPSHQVTQMGQEVILRCVPISNHLYFYWYRQILGQKVEFLVSFYNNEISEKSEIFDDQFSVERPDGSNFTLKIRSTKLEDSAMYFCASLVAGVITDTQYFGPGTRLTVL.

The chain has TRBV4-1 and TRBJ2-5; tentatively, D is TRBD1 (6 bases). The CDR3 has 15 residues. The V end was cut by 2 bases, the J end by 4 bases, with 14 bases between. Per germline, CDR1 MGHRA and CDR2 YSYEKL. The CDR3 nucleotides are TGCGCCAGCAGCCAAAAATACAGGGTCGCAGAGACCCAGTACTTC. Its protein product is CASSQKYRVAETQYF.

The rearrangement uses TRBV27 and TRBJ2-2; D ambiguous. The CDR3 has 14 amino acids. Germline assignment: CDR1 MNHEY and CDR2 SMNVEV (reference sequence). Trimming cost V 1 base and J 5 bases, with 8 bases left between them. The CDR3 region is CASSLWLGTGELFF. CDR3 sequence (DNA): TGTGCCAGCAGTTTATGGCTGGGAACCGGGGAGCTGTTTTTT.

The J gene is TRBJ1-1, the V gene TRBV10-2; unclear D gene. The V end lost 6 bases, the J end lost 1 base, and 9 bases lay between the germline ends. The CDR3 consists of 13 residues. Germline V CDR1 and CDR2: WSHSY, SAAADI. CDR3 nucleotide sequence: TGCGCCAGCAGGCCGGTTCGGAACACTGAAGCTTTCTTT. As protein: CASRPVRNTEAFF.

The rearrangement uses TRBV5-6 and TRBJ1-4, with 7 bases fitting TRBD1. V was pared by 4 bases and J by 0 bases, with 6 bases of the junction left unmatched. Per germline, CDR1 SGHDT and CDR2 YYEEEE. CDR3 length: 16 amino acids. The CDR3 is CASSPGQEATNEKLFF. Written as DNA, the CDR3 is TGTGCCAGCAGCCCTGGACAGGAAGCAACTAATGAAAAACTGTTTTTT.

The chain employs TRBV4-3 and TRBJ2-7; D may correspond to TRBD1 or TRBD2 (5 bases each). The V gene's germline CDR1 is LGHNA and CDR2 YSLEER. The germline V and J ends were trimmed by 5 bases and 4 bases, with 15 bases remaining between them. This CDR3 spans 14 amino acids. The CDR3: CASSTGASSYEQYF. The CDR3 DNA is TGCGCCAGCAGCACCGGGGCATCCTCTTACGAGCAGTACTTC.

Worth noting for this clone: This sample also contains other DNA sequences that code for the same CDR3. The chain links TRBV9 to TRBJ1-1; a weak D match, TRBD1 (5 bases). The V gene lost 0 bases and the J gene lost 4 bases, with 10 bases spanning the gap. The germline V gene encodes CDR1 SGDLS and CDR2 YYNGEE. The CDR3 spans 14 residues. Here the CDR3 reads CASSVAGLGTEAFF. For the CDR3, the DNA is TGTGCCAGCAGCGTAGCGGGGCTGGGCACTGAAGCTTTCTTT.

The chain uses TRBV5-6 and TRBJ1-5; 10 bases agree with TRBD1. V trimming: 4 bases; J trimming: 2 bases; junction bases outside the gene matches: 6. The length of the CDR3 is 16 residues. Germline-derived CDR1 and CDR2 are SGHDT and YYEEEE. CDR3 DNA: TGTGCCAGCAGCCCATGGACAGGGGGTGGCAATCAGCCCCAGCATTTT. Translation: CASSPWTGGGNQPQHF.

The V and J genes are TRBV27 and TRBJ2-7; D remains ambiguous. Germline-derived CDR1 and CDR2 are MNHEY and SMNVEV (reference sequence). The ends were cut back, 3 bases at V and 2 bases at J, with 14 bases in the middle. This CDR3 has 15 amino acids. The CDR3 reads CASSFSLGSAYEQYF. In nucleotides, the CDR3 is TGTGCCAGCAGTTTCAGTCTGGGCTCGGCCTACGAGCAGTACTTC.

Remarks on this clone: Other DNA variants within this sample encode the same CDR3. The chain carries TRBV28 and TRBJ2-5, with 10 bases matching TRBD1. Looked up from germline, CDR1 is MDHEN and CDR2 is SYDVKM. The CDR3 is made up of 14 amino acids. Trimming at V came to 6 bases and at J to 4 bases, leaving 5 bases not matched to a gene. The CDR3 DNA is TGTGCCAGCAGCCTAGGACAGGGGGGAGAGACCCAGTACTTC. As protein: CASSLGQGGETQYF. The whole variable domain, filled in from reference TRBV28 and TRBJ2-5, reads DVKVTQSSRYLVKRTGEKVFLECVQDMDHENMFWYRQDPGLGLRLIYFSYDVKMKEKGDIPEGYSVSREKKERFSLILESASTNQTSMYLCASSLGQGGETQYFGPGTRLLVL.

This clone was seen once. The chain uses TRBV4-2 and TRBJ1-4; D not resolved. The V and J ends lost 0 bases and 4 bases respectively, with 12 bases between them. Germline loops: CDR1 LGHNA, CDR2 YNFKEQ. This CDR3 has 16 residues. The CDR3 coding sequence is TGTGCCAGCAGCCAAGATCGTAGTCAGTATAATGAAAAACTGTTTTTT. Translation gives CASSQDRSQYNEKLFF.

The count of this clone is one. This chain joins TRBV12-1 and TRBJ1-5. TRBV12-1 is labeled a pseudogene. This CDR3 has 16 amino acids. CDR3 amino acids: CASSGGDSGPNPPQHF. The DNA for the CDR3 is TGTGCCAGCAGCGGGGGGGACAGCGGCCCGAACCCGCCCCAGCATTTT.